This T cell receptor (beta chain) originates from a study of PD-1 blockade in classical Hodgkin lymphoma. Overall study: Patients were infused with nivolumab 3 mg/kg every 2 weeks. Whole-study findings and limits: There was a significant rise in CD4+ TCR diversity by C4D1, with no such rise for CD8+. Baseline diversity in complete responders resembled that of newly diagnosed patients. What caused the repertoire differences, perhaps disease activity or prior therapy, remains undefined.

Following autologous stem cell transplantation, relapse occurred in every patient, and exposure to brentuximab vedotin varied. The CD4+ T cells used were purified from thawed PBMCs through magnetic negative selection. Assay used: immunoSEQ multiplex PCR; TCRdb lists only in-frame clones, some missing. The table shows about 7,700 clones, with roughly 85% occurring only once. Remarks on this clone: The antigen is unknown.

The TCR originated in a human donor with classical Hodgkin lymphoma. This sample comprised CD4+ T cells from blood, obtained at baseline.

The CDR3 loop is CASSIEASSGEKLFF. CDR3 bases: TGTGCCAGTAGTATAGAAGCCAGCTCCGGGGAAAAACTGTTTTTT. V and J are TRBV19 and TRBJ1-4; D is uncertain. V was shortened by 0 bases and J by 8 bases, with 13 bases between the two germline ends. The germline V gene has CDR1 LNHDA and CDR2 SQIVND (reference sequence). The CDR3 length is 15 residues.